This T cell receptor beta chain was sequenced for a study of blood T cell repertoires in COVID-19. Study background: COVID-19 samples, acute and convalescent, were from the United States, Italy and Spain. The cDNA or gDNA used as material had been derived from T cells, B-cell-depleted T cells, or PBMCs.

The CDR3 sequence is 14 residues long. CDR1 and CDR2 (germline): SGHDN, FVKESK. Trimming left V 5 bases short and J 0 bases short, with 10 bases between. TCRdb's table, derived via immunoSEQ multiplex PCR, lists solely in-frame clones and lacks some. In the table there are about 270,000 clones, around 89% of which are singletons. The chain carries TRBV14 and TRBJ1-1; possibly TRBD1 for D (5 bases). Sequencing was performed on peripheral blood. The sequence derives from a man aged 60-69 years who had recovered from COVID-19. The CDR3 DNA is TGTGCCAGCAGCGTAAGACAGATGAACACTGAAGCTTTCTTT. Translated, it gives CASSVRQMNTEAFF.